The entry that follows covers one T cell receptor beta chain sequence. This CDR3 region has 16 residues. Germline loops: CDR1 SEHNR, CDR2 FQNEAQ (reference sequence). V lost 4 bases to trimming and J lost 10 bases; unmatched junction nucleotides: 10. The data belong to a study of blood T cell repertoires in COVID-19. Whole-study context: Samples of COVID-19 (acute and convalescent) were obtained from the United States, Italy and Spain. PBMCs, B-cell-depleted T cells, or T cells provided the cDNA or gDNA that made up the material.

In assigning cohorts, the study relied on participant-reported clinical history. Within the 2 weeks before study entry, each person in the exposed group met a COVID-19 case. TCRdb's copy holds only in-frame clones and misses some; the assay was immunoSEQ multiplex PCR. Of about 320,000 clones in the sample, 90% were seen once. Sequencing used PBMCs or T cells enriched from blood (not recorded which). This sequence originates from a young woman who had been exposed to COVID-19. This chain connects TRBV7-9 to TRBJ1-6, with 10 bases identical to TRBD1. CDR3 amino acids: CASSSRDRGPGSPLHF. For the CDR3, the DNA is TGTGCCAGCAGCTCCCGGGACAGGGGCCCCGGGTCACCCCTCCACTTT.